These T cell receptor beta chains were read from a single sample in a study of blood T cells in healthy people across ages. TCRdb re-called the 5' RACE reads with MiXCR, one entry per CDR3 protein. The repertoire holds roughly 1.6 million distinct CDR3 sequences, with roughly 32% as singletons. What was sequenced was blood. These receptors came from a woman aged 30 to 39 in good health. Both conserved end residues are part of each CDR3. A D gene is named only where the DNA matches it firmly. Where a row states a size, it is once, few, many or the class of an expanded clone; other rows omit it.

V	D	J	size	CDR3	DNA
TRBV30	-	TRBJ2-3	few	CAWEQGDFAQYF	TGTGCCTGGGAACAAGGGGATTTTGCGCAGTATTTT
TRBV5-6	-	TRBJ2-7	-	CASSSGLSDEQYF	TGTGCCAGCAGCTCGGGACTTTCCGACGAGCAGTACTTC
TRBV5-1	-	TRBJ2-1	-	CASSRSQGGDEQFF	TGCGCCAGCAGCAGATCACAGGGTGGGGATGAGCAGTTCTTC
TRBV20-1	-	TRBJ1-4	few	CSARKQGGEKLFF	TGCAGTGCTAGAAAACAGGGAGGTGAAAAACTGTTTTTT
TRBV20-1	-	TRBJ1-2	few	CSARRPSGYTF	TGCAGTGCCCGCAGACCCTCTGGCTACACCTTC
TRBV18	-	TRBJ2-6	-	CASKQGSGANVLTF	TGTGCCAGCAAACAGGGAAGTGGGGCCAACGTCCTGACTTTC
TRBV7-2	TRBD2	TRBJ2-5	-	CASTWGVTSGGEETQYF	TGTGCCAGCACCTGGGGGGTTACTAGCGGGGGGGAGGAGACCCAGTACTTC
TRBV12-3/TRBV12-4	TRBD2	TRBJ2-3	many	CASRSGAGGPTDTQYF	TGTGCCAGCAGGTCGGGAGCGGGAGGGCCCACAGATACGCAGTATTTT
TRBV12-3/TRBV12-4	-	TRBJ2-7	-	CASTGTNGFYEQYF	TGTGCCAGCACCGGGACCAACGGGTTCTACGAGCAGTACTTC
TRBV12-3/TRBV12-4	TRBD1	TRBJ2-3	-	CASSRRTGQRTDVQYF	TGTGCCAGCAGTCGTCGGACAGGGCAGCGCACAGATGTGCAGTATTTT
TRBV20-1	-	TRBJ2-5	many	CSGGYNQETQYF	TGCAGTGGCGGGTACAACCAAGAGACCCAGTACTTC
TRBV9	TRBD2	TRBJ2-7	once	CASSVGGSGAYEQYF	TGTGCCAGCAGCGTAGGCGGTAGCGGGGCCTACGAGCAGTACTTC
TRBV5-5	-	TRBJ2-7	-	CASSLAPANYEQYF	TGTGCCAGCAGCTTGGCCCCAGCAAACTACGAGCAGTACTTC
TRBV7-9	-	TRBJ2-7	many	CASSLGQLEQYF	TGTGCCAGCAGCCTAGGGCAGCTCGAGCAGTACTTC
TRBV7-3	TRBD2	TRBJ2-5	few	CASSPWGRAQETQYF	TGTGCCAGCAGCCCATGGGGGAGGGCTCAAGAGACCCAGTACTTC
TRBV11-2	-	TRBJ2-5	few	CASSLGRRFQETQYF	TGTGCCAGCAGCTTAGGGCGGAGGTTCCAAGAGACCCAGTACTTC
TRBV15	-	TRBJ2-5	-	CATSRTAGSETQYF	TGTGCCACCAGCAGGACGGCCGGGAGTGAGACCCAGTACTTC
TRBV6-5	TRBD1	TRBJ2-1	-	CAGSYSGSRDRQNEQFF	TGTGCCGGCAGTTACTCGGGGTCCCGGGACAGGCAAAATGAGCAGTTCTTC
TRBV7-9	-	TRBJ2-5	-	CASSSPHEQYF	TGTGCCAGCAGCTCCCCCCATGAGCAGTACTTC
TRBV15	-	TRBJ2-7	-	CATSRDDGRSYEQYF	TGTGCCACCAGCAGGGACGATGGCAGATCCTACGAGCAGTACTTC
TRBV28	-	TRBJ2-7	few	CASSSSEQYF	TGTGCCAGCAGTTCCAGCGAGCAGTACTTC
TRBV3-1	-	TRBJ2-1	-	CASSQVSFRGEQFF	TGTGCCAGCAGCCAAGTCTCTTTTAGAGGTGAGCAGTTCTTC
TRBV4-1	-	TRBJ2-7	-	CASSINRVLDYEQYF	TGCGCCAGCAGCATAAACCGGGTCCTGGACTACGAGCAGTACTTC
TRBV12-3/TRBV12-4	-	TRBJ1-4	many	CASSFSGEKLFF	TGTGCCAGCAGTTTTTCGGGGGAAAAACTGTTTTTT
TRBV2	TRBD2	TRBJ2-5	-	CASSQTGTSERGTQYF	TGTGCCAGCAGTCAGACCGGGACTAGCGAGAGGGGGACCCAGTACTTC
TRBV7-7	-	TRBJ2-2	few	CASSPLSGTGTGELFF	TGTGCCAGCAGCCCATTATCCGGGACGGGGACCGGGGAGCTGTTTTTT
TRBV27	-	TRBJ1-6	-	CASSLTLGTTGLHF	TGTGCCAGCAGTCTGACTTTAGGGACCACCGGACTCCACTTT
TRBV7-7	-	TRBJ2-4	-	CASSLSSERTKQYF	TGTGCCAGCAGCTTATCTAGCGAGAGGACCAAGCAGTACTTC
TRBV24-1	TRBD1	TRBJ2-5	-	CATSDVSQGVYRETQYF	TGTGCCACCAGTGATGTATCCCAGGGGGTCTACCGAGAGACCCAGTACTTC
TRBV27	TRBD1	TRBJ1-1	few	CASSPWTGDLGTEAFF	TGTGCCAGCAGTCCCTGGACAGGAGATTTAGGCACTGAAGCTTTCTTT
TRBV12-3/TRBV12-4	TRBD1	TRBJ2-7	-	CASSLARDRYEQYF	TGTGCCAGCAGTTTAGCGAGGGACAGGTACGAGCAGTACTTC
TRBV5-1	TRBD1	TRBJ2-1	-	CASSHNEGQYNEQFF	TGCGCCAGCAGCCACAACGAGGGACAGTACAATGAGCAGTTCTTC
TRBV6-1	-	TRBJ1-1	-	CASSPVGGEGKRGWTREAFF	TGTGCCAGCAGCCCAGTGGGAGGGGAGGGAAAGAGGGGTTGGACGAGAGAAGCTTTCTTT
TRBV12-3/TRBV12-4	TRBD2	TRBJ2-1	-	CASSGLAGALEQFF	TGTGCCAGCAGCGGCTTAGCGGGGGCCCTGGAGCAGTTCTTC
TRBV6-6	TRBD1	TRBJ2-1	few	CASSWTGTYNEQFF	TGTGCCAGCAGTTGGACAGGCACCTACAATGAGCAGTTCTTC
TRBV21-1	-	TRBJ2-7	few	CASGLAGGPTYEQYF	TGTGCCAGTGGACTAGCGGGAGGGCCTACCTACGAGCAGTACTTC
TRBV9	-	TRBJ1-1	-	CASSSPGGGTEAFF	TGTGCCAGCAGTTCTCCGGGGGGCGGGACTGAAGCTTTCTTT
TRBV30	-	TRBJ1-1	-	CAWREGGRTTEAFF	TGTGCCTGGAGAGAGGGTGGGCGAACCACTGAAGCTTTCTTT
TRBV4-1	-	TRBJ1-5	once	CASGTVQDQPQHF	TGCGCCAGCGGCACCGTCCAGGATCAGCCCCAGCATTTT
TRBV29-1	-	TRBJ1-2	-	CSVGQGRGSNYGYTF	TGCAGCGTTGGTCAGGGGCGAGGATCTAACTATGGCTACACCTTC
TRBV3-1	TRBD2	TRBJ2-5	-	CASSPRLASKETQYF	TGTGCCAGCAGCCCGAGACTAGCTTCGAAAGAGACCCAGTACTTC
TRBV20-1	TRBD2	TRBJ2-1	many	CSARDWAGGLFF	TGCAGTGCTAGAGATTGGGCGGGGGGCCTGTTCTTC
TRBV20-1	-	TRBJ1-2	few	CSLGDRYGYTF	TGCAGTCTGGGGGACCGCTATGGCTATACCTTC
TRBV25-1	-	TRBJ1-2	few	CASSAGWDYGYTF	TGTGCCAGCAGTGCGGGATGGGACTATGGCTACACCTTC